One and the same sample provided the 12 T cell receptor beta chains below, sequenced in a study of blood T cell repertoires in COVID-19. This table comes from immunoSEQ multiplex PCR, and its TCRdb copy is limited to in-frame clones, with some not included. The sample lists about 110,000 clones, about 80% seen once, with about 3.8% in the top ten. The sample comprised peripheral blood. The origin of the receptors is a woman in her seventies with acute or convalescent COVID-19.

The genes are TRBV18 and TRBJ2-3; tentatively, D is TRBD2 (6 bases). V was cut by 2 bases and J by 6 bases, with 12 bases left in between. CDR3 length: 14 residues. Germline-derived CDR1 and CDR2 are KGHSH and LQKENI. CDR3 DNA sequence: TGTGCCAGCTCACCAACTAGCCCCCAGGATACGCAGTATTTT. Protein sequence: CASSPTSPQDTQYF.

The CDR3 DNA follows: TGTGCCAGCAGGGGACAGGGAACCAACTATGGCTACACCTTC. Translating it yields CASRGQGTNYGYTF. The V and J genes are TRBV28 and TRBJ1-2, with 9 bases fitting TRBD1. Germline V gene lookup returns CDR1 MDHEN and CDR2 SYDVKM. The CDR3 consists of 14 residues. The V segment lost 6 bases and the J segment 2 bases; nucleotides outside the gene matches: 4.

This sequence joins TRBV5-4 and TRBJ2-3; D unresolved. V lost 0 bases, J lost 5 bases, and 7 bases lay in between. This CDR3 is 13 amino acids long. Germline CDR1 SGHNT, CDR2 YYREEE (reference sequence). For the CDR3, the DNA is TGTGCCAGCAGCTTGGTACAGAGAGATACGCAGTATTTT. The encoded protein is CASSLVQRDTQYF.

The chain links TRBV27 to TRBJ1-2; TRBD1 matches 11 bases. The CDR3 covers 15 residues. The V gene end was trimmed by 4 bases and the J gene end by 5 bases; junction bases not matched to a gene: 6. The germline gives CDR1 MNHEY, CDR2 SMNVEV (reference sequence). The DNA of the CDR3 is TGTGCCAGCAGTTCATGGACAGGGGGCGCTTATGGCTACACCTTC. It is translated as CASSSWTGGAYGYTF.

This clone has a single count. The gene calls are TRBV28 and TRBJ2-7; the match to TRBD1 covers 8 bases. The CDR3 has 15 residues. Per the germline V gene, CDR1 is MDHEN and CDR2 is SYDVKM. The junction had 11 bases not matched to a gene; V was cut back by 6 bases and J by 4 bases. The CDR3 here is CASSNTGGSAYEQYV. As DNA, the CDR3 is TGTGCCAGCAGCAACACAGGGGGTTCTGCTTACGAGCAGTACGTC.

This chain joins TRBV12-2 and TRBJ1-5. TRBV12-2 is termed a pseudogene. The CDR3 runs 14 residues. CDR3 sequence (DNA): TGTGCAAGTCGCTCCCGGGATGTTAATCAGCCCCAGCATTTT. As protein: CASRSRDVNQPQHF.

This sequence joins TRBV5-6 and TRBJ1-3; 7 bases are shared with TRBD1. V was pared by 3 bases and J by 0 bases, with 3 bases of the junction left unmatched. CDR1 SGHDT and CDR2 YYEEEE come from the germline V gene. CDR3 length: 15 amino acids. CDR3 nucleotide sequence: TGTGCCAGCAGCTACAGGGGCCTCTCTGGAAACACCATATATTTT. Its protein product is CASSYRGLSGNTIYF. Full variable domain (missing parts from reference TRBV5-6 and TRBJ1-3): DAGVTQSPTHLIKTRGQQVTLRCSPKSGHDTVSWYQQALGQGPQFIFQYYEEEERQRGNFPDRFSGHQFPNYSSELNVNALLLGDSALYLCASSYRGLSGNTIYFGEGSWLTVV.

This clone was seen just once. The chain is built from TRBV18 and TRBJ2-7; 9 bases align to TRBD1. V trimming: 3 bases; J trimming: 0 bases; junction bases outside the gene matches: 9. The CDR3 is made up of 17 amino acids. Germline V lookup: CDR1 KGHSH, CDR2 LQKENI. The CDR3 bases are TGTGCCAGCTCACCCTCCGGGACAGGGACGAGCTCCTACGAGCAGTACGTC. It codes for CASSPSGTGTSSYEQYV.

CDR3 in DNA: TGCGCCAGCAGCCTGGAGCGGGGGAGGGGCACCGGGGAGCTGTTTTTT. This gives the protein CASSLERGRGTGELFF. This chain links TRBV5-1 with TRBJ2-2; 8 bases agree with TRBD2. Trimming cost V 4 bases and J 4 bases; bases outside gene matches: 9. Germline values: CDR1 SGHRS, CDR2 YFSETQ. The CDR3 covers 16 residues.

The chain combines TRBV6-5 with TRBJ2-5; 7 bases fit TRBD1. V lost 8 bases and J lost 1; bases outside the gene matches: 10. This CDR3 contains 15 residues. The germline V gene encodes CDR1 MNHEY and CDR2 SVGAGI. The DNA for the CDR3 is TGTGCCAGCTCGCGAACAGGGGTGGGCCAAGAGACCCAGTACTTC. Encoded protein: CASSRTGVGQETQYF.

This clone is a singleton in its sample. The chain carries TRBV27 and TRBJ2-1; 13 bases map to TRBD2. This CDR3 has 17 residues. Germline-derived CDR1 and CDR2 are MNHEY and SMNVEV (reference sequence). V dropped 4 bases and J dropped 9; count of bases not matched to a gene: 12. CDR3 in DNA: TGTGCCAGCAGTTCCGCGAGGGGACTAGCGGGACATAGTGAGCAGTTCTTC. This translates into CASSSARGLAGHSEQFF.

Comments on this clone: A read error may account for a junction end that differs from germline. This chain connects TRBV6-5 to TRBJ2-3; 9 positions match TRBD2. CDR3 size: 14 residues. Germline CDR1 MNHEY, CDR2 SVGAGI. The CDR3 DNA is TGTGCCGGCAGACTAGCGGACATTTCAGATACGCAGTATTTT. This translates into CAGRLADISDTQYF.